The 24 T cell receptor beta chains in this list originate from one sample, sequenced in a study of CD8+ T cells in alopecia areata. RNA extraction and reverse transcription yielded cDNA as sequencing template. Clones were read by immunoSEQ multiplex PCR, and TCRdb kept only the in-frame ones, dropping some. The data contain some 150,000 clones, about 56% of them singletons. As to treatment: oral pan-JAK inhibitor, 5-10 mg twice daily. The sample consisted of CD8+ T cells sorted from blood, taken at week 4, from a patient treated with tofacitinib. The receptors derive from a human donor with alopecia areata.

The chain employs TRBV5-1 and TRBJ2-7, with D unclear. Trimming stripped 4 bases from V and 0 bases from J, with 14 bases between. CDR3 size: 15 residues. Germline loops: CDR1 SGHRS, CDR2 YFSETQ. The CDR3 sequence is CASSGRLQPSYEQYF. The CDR3 nucleotides read TGCGCCAGCAGCGGAAGACTCCAACCCTCCTACGAGCAGTACTTC.

The chain carries TRBV11-2 and TRBJ1-1; D gene uncertain. Per the germline V gene, CDR1 is SGHAT and CDR2 is FQNNGV. The CDR3 extends over 14 amino acids. The V gene lost 3 bases and the J gene lost 2 bases, with 10 bases spanning the gap. The CDR3 protein is CASSFLEGNTEAFF. In DNA, the CDR3 is TGTGCCAGCAGCTTCTTAGAGGGTAACACTGAAGCTTTCTTT.

Here the CDR3 reads CASSSWTGGTEAFF. The CDR3 DNA sequence: TGTGCCAGCAGTTCATGGACAGGGGGTACTGAAGCTTTCTTT. J is TRBJ1-1 and V is TRBV6-5, with 10 bases identical to TRBD1. V lost 4 bases, J lost 5 bases, and 4 bases stayed unmatched. This CDR3 spans 14 amino acids. Germline V lookup: CDR1 MNHEY, CDR2 SVGAGI.

This clone has just a few counts. The chain has TRBV19 and TRBJ2-7; D call uncertain. V lost 3 bases, J lost 6 bases, and 9 bases lay in between. CDR1 LNHDA and CDR2 SQIVND come from the germline V gene (reference sequence). This CDR3 comprises 12 residues. This CDR3 reads CASSMRGLEQYF. In DNA form, the CDR3 reads TGTGCCAGTAGTATGAGAGGCCTCGAGCAGTACTTC.

DNA of the CDR3: TGTGCCTGGAGTCTCGGGAGTCCCAATGAGCAGTTCTTC. Its translation: CAWSLGSPNEQFF. V usage is TRBV30 and J usage is TRBJ2-1; possibly TRBD2 for D (6 bases). The CDR3 spans 13 residues. The germline V gene has CDR1 GTSNPN and CDR2 SVGIG (reference sequence). V lost 2 bases and J lost 6, with 11 bases in between.

Points on this clone: An end of the junction differs from the germline gene, which may be a read error. The sample holds other DNA sequences that translate to the same CDR3. The chain employs TRBV7-2 and TRBJ1-5, with D hard to call. In germline, CDR1 is SGHTA, CDR2 FQGNSA. The CDR3 totals 15 residues. The CDR3 reads CASSLAVYSNQPQHF. The CDR3 DNA reads TGTGCCAGCAGCCTAGCAGTTTATAGCAATCAGCCCCAGCATTTT.

The V call is TRBV4-2, the J call TRBJ2-4, with 10 bases that match TRBD2. V was clipped by 0 bases and J by 16 bases; unmatched bases: 15. Germline V CDR1 and CDR2: LGHNA, YNFKEQ. The length of the CDR3 is 16 residues. CDR3 protein: CASSQDAERGGPGEYF. In DNA form, the CDR3 reads TGTGCCAGCAGCCAAGATGCGGAGCGGGGGGGCCCAGGGGAATACTTC.

The V gene is TRBV29-1, the J gene TRBJ2-3, with D uncertain. The CDR3 runs 13 residues. The V gene's germline CDR1 is SQVTM and CDR2 ANQGSEA. V was trimmed by 0 bases and J by 3 bases, leaving 7 bases between them. The CDR3: CSVEDGNTDTQYF. CDR3 bases: TGCAGCGTTGAAGATGGGAATACAGATACGCAGTATTTT.

This chain joins TRBV6-5 and TRBJ2-7, with a tentative D call TRBD1 (6 bases). Germline V gene sequence: CDR1 MNHEY, CDR2 SVGAGI. Trimming stripped 0 bases from V and 5 bases from J, with 11 bases between. The CDR3 has 14 amino acids. CDR3 DNA: TGTGCCAGCAGTTACTCGGGGGCAGGCGACGAGCAGTACTTC. Protein product: CASSYSGAGDEQYF.

The rearrangement uses TRBV6-6 and TRBJ2-3; tentatively, D is TRBD2 (5 bases). CDR1 is MNHNY, CDR2 SVGAGI, per germline (reference sequence). The CDR3 length is 16 residues. Trimming took off 0 bases at V and 0 bases at J, with 10 bases between the two ends. CDR3 sequence reads: CASSYSLRTSTDTQYF. The CDR3 nucleotides are TGTGCCAGCAGTTACTCCTTGCGGACTAGCACAGATACGCAGTATTTT.

The V and J genes are TRBV9 and TRBJ1-1; no clear D. Trimming pared 0 bases from V and 6 bases from J, leaving 9 bases between. The germline V gene encodes CDR1 SGDLS and CDR2 YYNGEE. This CDR3 has 13 residues. CDR3 in amino acids: CASSVGPGSEAFF. CDR3 DNA: TGTGCCAGCAGCGTAGGGCCAGGCTCTGAAGCTTTCTTT.

The rearrangement uses TRBV7-9 and TRBJ1-2; TRBD1 might be the D (6 bases). CDR1 and CDR2 (germline): SEHNR, FQNEAQ (reference sequence). The CDR3 consists of 14 residues. V was trimmed by 5 bases and J by 4 bases, leaving 14 bases between them. The CDR3 sequence is CASSPSVRGYGYTF. The CDR3 region has the DNA TGTGCCAGCAGCCCCTCGGTCAGGGGCTATGGCTACACCTTC.

The gene calls are TRBV30 and TRBJ1-1; D gene uncertain. Germline values: CDR1 GTSNPN, CDR2 SVGIG (reference sequence). Trimming pared 4 bases from V and 1 base from J, leaving 4 bases between. This CDR3 region has 11 residues. The CDR3 is CAWIANTEAFF. The CDR3 DNA reads as TGTGCCTGGATAGCGAACACTGAAGCTTTCTTT.

The J gene is TRBJ2-7, the V gene TRBV5-6; D uncertain. Per germline, CDR1 SGHDT and CDR2 YYEEEE. Trimming cost V 3 bases and J 3 bases, with 10 bases left between them. This CDR3 region has 13 residues. The CDR3 DNA is TGTGCCAGCAGCTCCTCAGGTTACTACGAGCAGTACTTC. Its protein product is CASSSSGYYEQYF. The complete variable domain, with remaining parts taken from reference TRBV5-6 and TRBJ2-7, reads DAGVTQSPTHLIKTRGQQVTLRCSPKSGHDTVSWYQQALGQGPQFIFQYYEEEERQRGNFPDRFSGHQFPNYSSELNVNALLLGDSALYLCASSSSGYYEQYFGPGTRLTVT.

This clone has only a few counts. The J gene is TRBJ2-3, the V gene TRBV11-2; possibly TRBD2 for D (6 bases). The CDR3 consists of 13 residues. Germline CDR1 SGHAT, CDR2 FQNNGV. V lost 10 bases to trimming and J lost 0 bases, with 11 bases between them. The CDR3: CATESGSTDTQYF. Written as DNA, the CDR3 is TGTGCCACCGAAAGCGGGAGCACAGATACGCAGTATTTT.

The chain recombines TRBV6-5 with TRBJ1-3, with 7 nucleotides matching TRBD1. From germline, CDR1 is MNHEY and CDR2 SVGAGI. Germline trimming cut 4 bases from V and 1 base from J; bases unmatched to any gene: 1. The CDR3 sequence is 14 residues long. The CDR3 protein is CASSSGQSGNTIYF. Written as DNA, the CDR3 is TGTGCCAGCAGTTCGGGACAGTCTGGAAACACCATATATTTT.

This clone showed up just a few times. A far larger clone is off by one base, so a read error is likely. At the DNA level, this CDR3 is encoded by other sequences in the same sample as well. The chain links TRBV7-8 to TRBJ2-7; D is ambiguous. The V end was cut by 5 bases, the J end by 0 bases, with 5 bases between. Germline V gene lookup returns CDR1 SGHVS and CDR2 FQNEAQ. The CDR3 extends over 12 amino acids. CDR3: CASSPSSYEQYF. The CDR3 DNA reads TGTGCCAGCAGCCCGAGCTCCTACGAGCAGTACTTC.

V and J are TRBV5-1 and TRBJ2-7, with 12 nucleotides matching TRBD2. The J segment lost 1 base and the V segment lost 5 bases, leaving 4 bases of the junction unmatched. Per germline, CDR1 SGHRS and CDR2 YFSETQ. The CDR3 extends over 15 amino acids. In DNA, the CDR3 is TGCGCCAGCAGGCTAGCGGGGGGGCCGTCCTACGAGCAGTACTTC. It encodes CASRLAGGPSYEQYF.

The table lists this clone with a few counts. The genes are TRBV7-9 and TRBJ2-1; D ambiguous. V shed 5 bases and J shed 4 bases, with 15 bases lying between them. CDR3 size: 15 residues. Germline loops: CDR1 SEHNR, CDR2 FQNEAQ (reference sequence). CDR3 protein: CASSPESKEYNEQFF. CDR3 DNA: TGTGCCAGCAGCCCCGAAAGTAAGGAGTACAATGAGCAGTTCTTC.

The chain uses TRBV6-6 and TRBJ2-7; D unresolved. There are 11 residues in the CDR3. Trimming cost V 3 bases and J 5 bases, with 5 bases left between them. Germline CDR1 is MNHNY and CDR2 is SVGAGI (reference sequence). CDR3 sequence: CASSYGDEQYF. For the CDR3, the DNA is TGTGCCAGCAGTTATGGGGACGAGCAGTACTTC.

V usage is TRBV7-9 and J usage is TRBJ2-3; 7 positions match TRBD2. The trim removed 5 bases at V and 4 bases at J, leaving 9 bases unmatched. The CDR3 covers 15 residues. In germline, CDR1 is SEHNR, CDR2 FQNEAQ (reference sequence). The CDR3 region has the DNA TGTGCCAGCAGCGAACTAGCGCTGGCTGCAGATACGCAGTATTTT. Protein: CASSELALAADTQYF.

This clone showed up just a few times. The chain couples TRBV30 to TRBJ2-7; 7 nucleotides align to TRBD2. CDR1 and CDR2 (germline): GTSNPN, SVGIG (reference sequence). The J segment lost 5 bases and the V segment lost 3 bases, leaving 4 bases of the junction unmatched. This CDR3 has 12 residues. DNA for the CDR3: TGTGCCTGGAGCGGGGGGTCCCACGAGCAGTACTTC. Its protein product is CAWSGGSHEQYF.

This clone has more than one count but fewer than ten. This sequence joins TRBV29-1 and TRBJ2-7, with a possible D match to TRBD2 (6 bases). The CDR3 consists of 12 residues. Trimming pared 4 bases from V and 6 bases from J, leaving 13 bases between. CDR1 is SQVTM and CDR2 is ANQGSEA in the germline V gene. In DNA, the CDR3 is TGCAGCGTTGGATGGCAGGGAGGCGAGCAGTACTTC. Protein: CSVGWQGGEQYF.

The chain uses TRBV7-9 and TRBJ1-1; no clear D gene. The CDR3 extends over 14 amino acids. Between the trimmed V and J ends, which lost 6 bases and 3 bases, there was a span of 14 bases. The germline V gene encodes CDR1 SEHNR and CDR2 FQNEAQ (reference sequence). The CDR3 loop reads CASSPVLGDTEAFF. DNA for the CDR3: TGTGCCAGCAGTCCCGTGCTCGGGGACACTGAAGCTTTCTTT.